This is a list of T cell receptor beta chains from one sample in a study of control samples from healthy donors and cancer patients. The repertoire was sequenced with immunoSEQ multiplex PCR; TCRdb's copy has only in-frame clones and lacks some. The sample holds tens of thousands of clones, 91% seen once. The material sequenced was PBMCs. The receptors shown here come from a woman between 40 and 50 years old with head and neck cancer. Each CDR3 is given without its conserved first and last residue. Not all rows give a size; the values are once, few, many and, for expanded clones, a class.

v_call: TRBV13; j_call: TRBJ2-7; clone_size: few; cdr3_aa: ASSLGRVYEQY
v_call: TRBV5-1; j_call: TRBJ2-2; clone_size: once; cdr3_aa: ASSPAGTANTGELF
v_call: TRBV11-3; j_call: TRBJ2-3; clone_size: NA; cdr3_aa: ASSLAGQGPKY
v_call: TRBV30; j_call: TRBJ1-2; clone_size: NA; cdr3_aa: AWTTGTPGGYT
v_call: TRBV30; j_call: TRBJ1-4; clone_size: NA; cdr3_aa: AWAGTENEKLF
v_call: TRBV5-4; j_call: TRBJ2-2; clone_size: NA; cdr3_aa: ASSRTSGNTGELF
v_call: TRBV19; j_call: TRBJ2-7; clone_size: NA; cdr3_aa: ASSWDSRPYEQY
v_call: TRBV5-4; j_call: TRBJ1-2; clone_size: NA; cdr3_aa: ASSFMGTLNYGYT
v_call: TRBV19; j_call: TRBJ1-6; clone_size: NA; cdr3_aa: ASSMAISYNSPLH
v_call: TRBV13; j_call: TRBJ1-1; clone_size: NA; cdr3_aa: ASSVRGKTEAF
v_call: TRBV5-5; j_call: TRBJ1-1; clone_size: once; cdr3_aa: ASSFGSNTEAF
v_call: TRBV9; j_call: TRBJ2-1; clone_size: NA; cdr3_aa: ASSPPTSRSYNEQF
v_call: TRBV11-3; j_call: TRBJ1-5; clone_size: NA; cdr3_aa: ASSLVRGYCQGDQPQH
v_call: TRBV28; j_call: TRBJ1-5; clone_size: NA; cdr3_aa: ASRPGGLPGQGTQPQH
v_call: TRBV28; j_call: TRBJ2-1; clone_size: few; cdr3_aa: ASSLSARRSNEQF
v_call: TRBV9; j_call: TRBJ1-2; clone_size: NA; cdr3_aa: ASSMTVSVGYT
v_call: TRBV6-5; j_call: TRBJ1-2; clone_size: NA; cdr3_aa: ASSIQGFGYT
v_call: TRBV30; j_call: TRBJ2-1; clone_size: NA; cdr3_aa: AARPGFTYNEQF
v_call: TRBV7-2; j_call: TRBJ2-7; clone_size: NA; cdr3_aa: ASSWDRSTYEQY
v_call: TRBV4-1; j_call: TRBJ2-2; clone_size: NA; cdr3_aa: ASSQEGTLTGELF
v_call: TRBV4-1; j_call: TRBJ1-2; clone_size: NA; cdr3_aa: ASSQDRRSPNYGYT
v_call: TRBV15; j_call: TRBJ2-7; clone_size: few; cdr3_aa: ATSRDKGWTYEQY
v_call: TRBV2; j_call: TRBJ2-5; clone_size: NA; cdr3_aa: ASSALGETQY
v_call: TRBV2; j_call: TRBJ2-1; clone_size: NA; cdr3_aa: ASAPRLRGRDNEQF
v_call: TRBV9; j_call: TRBJ1-1; clone_size: NA; cdr3_aa: ASSVSMLGWGALGLGTEAF
v_call: TRBV28; j_call: TRBJ2-7; clone_size: NA; cdr3_aa: ASSSPILTYEQY
v_call: TRBV5-1; j_call: TRBJ2-7; clone_size: NA; cdr3_aa: ASSFRDRASYEQY
v_call: TRBV27; j_call: TRBJ1-6; clone_size: NA; cdr3_aa: ASRAGNSYNSPLH
v_call: TRBV5-1; j_call: TRBJ2-1; clone_size: NA; cdr3_aa: ASSLRGGLAGYNEQF
v_call: TRBV7-2; j_call: TRBJ2-1; clone_size: NA; cdr3_aa: ASSGRDSRRRSYNEQF
v_call: TRBV3-1/TRBV3-2; j_call: TRBJ1-2; clone_size: NA; cdr3_aa: ASSQVGGSSGYT
v_call: TRBV2; j_call: TRBJ1-6; clone_size: few; cdr3_aa: ASSGVGAKNSPLH
v_call: TRBV20-1; j_call: TRBJ2-1; clone_size: once; cdr3_aa: SASILAGAYNEQF
v_call: TRBV5-3; j_call: TRBJ2-1; clone_size: NA; cdr3_aa: ARTWTGTHEQF
v_call: TRBV7-9; j_call: TRBJ2-7; clone_size: NA; cdr3_aa: ASSLGGRFDYEQY
v_call: TRBV6-1; j_call: TRBJ2-3; clone_size: NA; cdr3_aa: ASSETSGGPDTQY
v_call: TRBV5-5; j_call: TRBJ2-6; clone_size: NA; cdr3_aa: ASSHQGTGSSGANVLT
v_call: TRBV28; j_call: TRBJ1-4; clone_size: NA; cdr3_aa: ASSLPGMGEKLF
v_call: TRBV4-1; j_call: TRBJ1-5; clone_size: NA; cdr3_aa: ASSHLPGSGDQPQH
v_call: TRBV19; j_call: TRBJ2-5; clone_size: NA; cdr3_aa: ASSMRTSGRETQY
v_call: TRBV7-8; j_call: TRBJ1-4; clone_size: NA; cdr3_aa: ASSLGGDPGRKLF
v_call: TRBV28; j_call: TRBJ1-2; clone_size: few; cdr3_aa: AHPGQGNYGYT
v_call: TRBV7-3; j_call: TRBJ2-5; clone_size: NA; cdr3_aa: ASSLRGGQVEGETQY
v_call: TRBV5-1; j_call: TRBJ2-6; clone_size: NA; cdr3_aa: ASSLNRVSGANVLT
v_call: TRBV5-6; j_call: TRBJ2-3; clone_size: NA; cdr3_aa: ASSSQTASPTEDTQY
v_call: TRBV4-2; j_call: TRBJ2-3; clone_size: NA; cdr3_aa: ASSRQRGGTDTQY
v_call: TRBV19; j_call: TRBJ2-3; clone_size: NA; cdr3_aa: ASSLQVTTDTQY
v_call: TRBV11-2; j_call: TRBJ2-5; clone_size: NA; cdr3_aa: ASSHRFSNQETQY
v_call: TRBV7-6; j_call: TRBJ1-2; clone_size: NA; cdr3_aa: ASSLGAGGGGYT